This TCR beta chain was captured in a study of Ad26.COV2.S vaccination and SARS-CoV-2 variants. Treatment specified: roughly 19 received Ad26.COV2.S at low or high dose, single or two shots; roughly five received placebo; per-sample allocation not given. It was on day 63 after the first vaccine or placebo injection that samples were taken. Unmatched junction bases numbered 3, after V lost 4 bases and J lost 2 bases. This CDR3 has 14 residues. Germline CDR1 SGHTA, CDR2 FQGNSA. Data came from immunoSEQ multiplex PCR; TCRdb stores just in-frame clones and leaves some out. The sample contains about 370,000 clones, 75% to 90% of which appear only once.

V is TRBV7-2 and J is TRBJ2-3, with TRBD2 identical over 7 bases. The sequencing here drew on peripheral blood, taken in a trial of Ad26.COV2.S vaccine versus placebo. The sequence derives from a person aged 18 to 59 who received the Ad26.COV2.S COVID-19 vaccine or a placebo. In DNA form, the CDR3 reads TGTGCCAGCAGCTCCGGGGGGTCCACAGATACGCAGTATTTT. Translated, it gives CASSSGGSTDTQYF.